The rows below give T cell receptor beta chains drawn from one sample of a study of PD-1 blockade in mismatch repair-deficient tumors. Method: immunoSEQ multiplex PCR; TCRdb's copy keeps in-frame clones and lacks some. The data contain 85,000 to 130,000 clones, approximately 83% of them singletons. The sequences come from peripheral blood, collected less than 37 weeks after starting pembrolizumab. The origin of the receptors is an adult with mismatch repair-deficient cancer. CDR3s include the opening cysteine and the closing phenylalanine or tryptophan. The D gene is left open where the match is weak. Not all rows give a size; the values are once, few, many and, for expanded clones, a class.

abundance	v_gene	d_gene	j_gene	CDR3aa	CDR3nt
.	TRBV6-5	.	TRBJ2-1	CASSWDESNEQFF	TGTGCCAGCAGTTGGGACGAATCGAATGAGCAGTTCTTC
.	TRBV11-3	TRBD1	TRBJ1-5	CASSHSRGPESNQPQHF	TGTGCCAGCAGCCACTCTAGGGGGCCGGAGAGCAATCAGCCCCAGCATTTT
.	TRBV7-6	.	TRBJ2-5	CASSQSPGGPKETQYF	TGTGCCAGCAGCCAAAGCCCGGGGGGCCCAAAAGAGACCCAGTACTTC
.	TRBV19	.	TRBJ1-1	CASSELQENTEAFF	TGTGCCAGTAGCGAATTACAGGAGAACACTGAAGCTTTCTTT
.	TRBV30	.	TRBJ1-1	CAWSPRTEPIEAFF	TGTGCCTGGAGTCCGCGGACAGAGCCCATTGAAGCTTTCTTT
once	TRBV5-6	TRBD1	TRBJ1-1	CASSFFAGGELRRF	TGTGCCAGCAGCTTTTTTGCAGGGGGCGAGTTGCGGAGATTT
.	TRBV5-8	.	TRBJ1-1	CASSFILGAFF	TGTGCCAGCAGCTTTATTCTAGGAGCTTTCTTT
.	TRBV28	.	TRBJ2-7	CASSLYLAGGPYEQYF	TGTGCCAGCAGTTTATATTTGGCAGGGGGGCCCTACGAGCAGTACTTC
.	TRBV25-1	TRBD1	TRBJ1-2	CASSGGTGVGLDGYTF	TGTGCCAGCAGTGGAGGGACAGGCGTCGGTCTGGATGGCTACACCTTC
.	TRBV11-1	.	TRBJ2-7	CASSLDPARSYEQYF	TGTGCCAGCAGCTTAGACCCAGCGCGCTCCTACGAGCAGTACTTC
.	TRBV10-2	.	TRBJ2-3	CASSEQRNTQYF	TGCGCCAGCAGTGAGCAGAGGAATACGCAGTATTTT
.	TRBV9	TRBD2	TRBJ2-1	CASRTKGLAGGPSYNEQFF	TGTGCCAGCAGGACAAAGGGACTAGCGGGAGGCCCTAGCTACAATGAGCAGTTCTTC
.	TRBV2	.	TRBJ1-2	CASSESGSGYTF	TGTGCCAGCAGTGAATCTGGTTCCGGCTACACCTTC
.	TRBV6-5	.	TRBJ2-1	CASRPLRIFSWEQFF	TGTGCCAGCCGGCCCCTCCGCATATTCTCTTGGGAGCAGTTCTTC
.	TRBV6-1	.	TRBJ1-5	CASSVRDYSNQPQHF	TGTGCCAGCAGTGTTCGGGATTATAGCAATCAGCCCCAGCATTTT
.	TRBV7-2	.	TRBJ1-1	CASRHPGGMRNTEAFF	TGTGCCAGCAGACATCCGGGGGGGATGCGGAACACTGAAGCTTTCTTT
.	TRBV5-1	.	TRBJ2-1	CASSLDSNNEQFF	TGCGCCAGCAGCTTGGACAGCAACAATGAGCAGTTCTTC
.	TRBV7-9	.	TRBJ1-2	CASSLAPGLQEGYTF	TGTGCCAGCAGCTTAGCCCCGGGTCTTCAGGAAGGCTACACCTTC
.	TRBV29-1	TRBD2	TRBJ2-1	CSVVWLADNEQFF	TGCAGCGTTGTTTGGCTAGCGGACAATGAGCAGTTCTTC
.	TRBV5-1	.	TRBJ2-1	CASSLAQTLSSYNEQFF	TGCGCCAGCAGCTTGGCCCAGACTCTGAGCTCCTACAATGAGCAGTTCTTC
.	TRBV6-1	.	TRBJ2-7	CASSVLATSYEQYF	TGTGCCAGCAGTGTGCTAGCAACATCCTACGAGCAGTACTTC
.	TRBV6-1	.	TRBJ1-1	CASSENTEAFF	TGTGCCAGCAGTGAGAACACTGAAGCTTTCTTT
few	TRBV11-2	.	TRBJ2-2	CASSSGRRNTGELFF	TGTGCCAGCAGCTCGGGACGTCGGAACACCGGGGAGCTGTTTTTT
few	TRBV27	.	TRBJ2-5	CATGTLKSQETQYF	TGTGCCACCGGGACCCTCAAGAGCCAAGAGACCCAGTACTTC
.	TRBV5-1	TRBD2	TRBJ2-7	CASSSGLAEGVDEQYF	TGCGCCAGCAGCAGCGGACTAGCGGAGGGGGTGGACGAGCAGTACTTC
once	TRBV6-4	.	TRBJ1-5	CASSPRAVWGPPRGNQPQHF	TGTGCCAGCAGTCCCAGGGCAGTCTGGGGACCCCCTAGGGGCAATCAGCCCCAGCATTTT
.	TRBV5-1	.	TRBJ1-1	CASSPPGHTEAFF	TGCGCCAGCAGCCCCCCGGGACATACTGAAGCTTTCTTT
.	TRBV5-1	TRBD1	TRBJ2-3	CASSRTGRDTQYF	TGCGCCAGCAGCCGGACAGGGCGAGATACGCAGTATTTT
.	TRBV10-1	TRBD2	TRBJ2-2	CASAAGGNTGELFF	TGCGCCAGCGCGGCGGGAGGGAACACCGGGGAGCTGTTTTTT
.	TRBV5-1	TRBD1	TRBJ1-2	CASSSADRGSGGYTF	TGCGCCAGCAGCTCGGCGGACAGGGGATCGGGTGGCTACACCTTC
.	TRBV4-2	TRBD2	TRBJ2-7	CASSRGPGLAPYEQYF	TGTGCCAGCAGCCGGGGCCCGGGACTAGCCCCCTACGAGCAGTACTTC
.	TRBV2	.	TRBJ1-1	CASTQLVEAFF	TGTGCCAGCACCCAGCTTGTAGAAGCTTTCTTT
.	TRBV6-1	TRBD1	TRBJ2-1	CASSDQDRGLDSQFF	TGTGCCAGCAGTGACCAAGACAGGGGGCTAGACAGTCAGTTCTTC
.	TRBV5-6	TRBD2	TRBJ2-1	CASSLWTSGGYNEQFF	TGTGCCAGCAGCCTGTGGACTAGCGGGGGTTACAATGAGCAGTTCTTC
.	TRBV19	.	TRBJ1-1	CASSIDGSRKGTEAFF	TGTGCCAGTAGTATAGATGGAAGCAGGAAGGGGACTGAAGCTTTCTTT
.	TRBV9	.	TRBJ2-3	CASSVGGSLDTQYF	TGTGCCAGCAGCGTAGGAGGAAGCTTAGATACGCAGTATTTT
few	TRBV14	.	TRBJ1-1	CASSQRVGITMNTEAFF	TGTGCCAGCAGCCAAAGAGTGGGGATAACGATGAACACTGAAGCTTTCTTT
.	TRBV6-5	TRBD2	TRBJ2-1	CASGMTSGGSEQFF	TGTGCCAGCGGAATGACTAGCGGAGGGAGTGAGCAGTTCTTC
.	TRBV27	.	TRBJ2-1	CASSPSRGGGGGEQFF	TGTGCCAGCAGTCCATCCCGGGGAGGGGGTGGTGGTGAGCAGTTCTTC
once	TRBV6-1	TRBD1	TRBJ1-4	CASSAGQGKGEKLFF	TGTGCCAGCAGTGCCGGACAGGGGAAGGGGGAAAAACTGTTTTTT
.	TRBV6-5	.	TRBJ2-1	CASSPQDRRFF	TGTGCCAGCAGTCCTCAGGATCGGAGGTTCTTC
once	TRBV14	.	TRBJ2-5	CASSQWLQETQYF	TGTGCCAGCAGCCAATGGCTCCAAGAGACCCAGTACTTC
.	TRBV7-9	TRBD2	TRBJ2-7	CASSLGVAGEAYEQYF	TGTGCCAGCAGCTTAGGGGTAGCGGGAGAGGCCTACGAGCAGTACTTC
.	TRBV5-6	.	TRBJ2-1	CASSSGVSEQFF	TGTGCCAGCAGCTCCGGGGTTAGTGAGCAGTTCTTC
.	TRBV30	.	TRBJ2-5	CAWSVGSGRVTETQYF	TGTGCCTGGAGTGTAGGGTCGGGCAGGGTAACGGAGACCCAGTACTTC
.	TRBV19	.	TRBJ1-1	CASSIDGGTEAFF	TGTGCCAGTAGTATAGATGGAGGGACTGAAGCTTTCTTT
.	TRBV7-9	TRBD1	TRBJ2-7	CASIAGTGPVEQYF	TGTGCCAGCATCGCCGGGACAGGGCCCGTCGAGCAGTACTTC
.	TRBV12-5	TRBD2	TRBJ2-7	CASGSNLAGTYEQYF	TGTGCTAGTGGTTCCAATCTAGCGGGTACCTACGAGCAGTACTTC
few	TRBV18	TRBD2	TRBJ2-1	CASSNTDQVGTSFDEQFF	TGTGCCAGCTCAAACACAGACCAAGTCGGGACTAGTTTCGATGAGCAGTTCTTC
.	TRBV30	.	TRBJ2-3	CAWSVRGAMRLSTDTQYF	TGTGCCTGGAGTGTAAGGGGGGCTATGCGTCTGAGCACAGATACGCAGTATTTT
few	TRBV28	TRBD1	TRBJ2-2	CASSLGQGRAGELFF	TGTGCCAGCAGTTTAGGACAGGGGAGGGCCGGGGAGCTGTTTTTT
.	TRBV7-2	.	TRBJ1-1	CASSQGRAGGEAFF	TGTGCCAGCAGCCAAGGAAGGGCCGGGGGTGAAGCTTTCTTT
.	TRBV19	TRBD2	TRBJ2-5	CASSQGTSGRQTQYF	TGTGCCAGTAGCCAGGGAACTAGCGGGAGACAGACCCAGTACTTC